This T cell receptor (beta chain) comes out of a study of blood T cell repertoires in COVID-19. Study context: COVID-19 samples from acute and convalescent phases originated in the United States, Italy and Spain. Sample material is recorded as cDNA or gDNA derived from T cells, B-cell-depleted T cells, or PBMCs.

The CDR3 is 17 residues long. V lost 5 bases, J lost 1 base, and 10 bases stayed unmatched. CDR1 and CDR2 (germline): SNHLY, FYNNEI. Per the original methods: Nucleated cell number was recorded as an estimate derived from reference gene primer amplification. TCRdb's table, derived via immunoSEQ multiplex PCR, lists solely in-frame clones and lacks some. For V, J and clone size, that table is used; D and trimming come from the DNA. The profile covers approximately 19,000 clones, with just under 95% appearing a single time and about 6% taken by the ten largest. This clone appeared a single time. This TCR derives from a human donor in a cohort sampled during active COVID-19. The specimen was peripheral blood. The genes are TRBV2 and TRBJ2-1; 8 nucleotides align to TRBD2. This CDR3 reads CASSFKLAEPSYNEQFF. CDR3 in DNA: TGTGCCAGCAGTTTTAAACTAGCGGAGCCGTCCTACAATGAGCAGTTCTTC.